The 13 T cell receptor beta chains below were found in one sample sequenced in a study of technical replicates of blood from several donors. Produced via immunoSEQ multiplex PCR; TCRdb's table is partial and in-frame only. The profile shows almost 70,000 clones, approximately 90% of them singletons. Sequenced material: T cells isolated from PBMCs. These TCRs come from a human donor in good health.

This clone occurred once. The V gene is TRBV19, the J gene TRBJ2-1; 12 bases are a match to TRBD2. In germline, CDR1 is LNHDA, CDR2 SQIVND (reference sequence). The V gene end was trimmed by 6 bases and the J gene end by 8 bases; junction bases not matched to a gene: 8. The CDR3 is made up of 15 amino acids. As DNA, the CDR3 is TGTGCCAGTAGGCTAGCGGGAGGGCCTTTCGATGAGCAGTTCTTC. This encodes CASRLAGGPFDEQFF.

This clone was detected only a few times. The chain recombines TRBV6-6 with TRBJ1-1, with D unresolved. The germline V and J ends were trimmed by 5 bases and 2 bases, with 12 bases remaining between them. Germline V gene sequence: CDR1 MNHNY, CDR2 SVGAGI (reference sequence). This CDR3 is 14 amino acids long. The CDR3 nucleotides are TGTGCCAGCAGTAAAGAGCGGGTTAACACTGAAGCTTTCTTT. This codes for CASSKERVNTEAFF.

The V and J genes are TRBV14 and TRBJ2-3, with 11 nucleotides matching TRBD2. This CDR3 has 15 residues. CDR1 SGHDN and CDR2 FVKESK come from the germline V gene. The V and J ends lost 1 base and 8 bases, in that order; junction bases with no gene match: 5. The CDR3 protein is CASSQASLAGGTQYF. Written as DNA, the CDR3 is TGTGCCAGCAGCCAAGCGTCGCTAGCGGGAGGTACGCAGTATTTT.

The rearrangement uses TRBV19 and TRBJ2-3, with a weak D call TRBD2 (5 bases). The germline gives CDR1 LNHDA, CDR2 SQIVND (reference sequence). This CDR3 contains 15 residues. Trimming pared 2 bases from V and 6 bases from J, leaving 15 bases between. The CDR3 sequence is CASSISLADYDTQYF. The CDR3 nucleotides are TGTGCCAGTAGTATATCCCTAGCAGACTACGATACGCAGTATTTT.

This clone was seen just once. This chain links TRBV4-1 with TRBJ1-2; weak D call: TRBD1 (5 bases). The germline V and J ends were trimmed by 1 base and 8 bases, with 20 bases remaining between them. Germline values: CDR1 MGHRA, CDR2 YSYEKL. CDR3 length equals 16 residues. The CDR3 is CASSQVKGTGCCGYTF. For the CDR3, the DNA is TGCGCCAGCAGCCAAGTAAAGGGTACAGGTTGTTGCGGCTACACCTTC.

This chain links TRBV12-5 with TRBJ2-7, with a tentative D call TRBD2 (5 bases). Germline values: CDR1 LGHNT, CDR2 FRNRAP. With 7 bases removed from V and 3 bases from J, the gap between germline ends came to 13 bases. The CDR3 is made up of 13 amino acids. For the CDR3, the DNA is TGTGCTAGTGCCCTATCCCGGGACTACGAGCAGTACTTC. This encodes CASALSRDYEQYF.

The V and J genes are TRBV7-2 and TRBJ2-1; D not certain. The CDR3 is made up of 12 amino acids. The germline CDR1 and CDR2 sequences are SGHTA and FQGNSA. V lost 3 bases and J lost 10, with 10 bases in between. The CDR3 reads CASSFNHGEQFF. In DNA form, the CDR3 reads TGTGCCAGCAGCTTCAATCACGGGGAGCAGTTCTTC.

The chain couples TRBV19 to TRBJ2-5; D is possibly TRBD2 (6 bases). Trimming took off 3 bases at V and 1 base at J, with 9 bases between the two ends. There are 14 residues in the CDR3. Germline-derived CDR1 and CDR2 are LNHDA and SQIVND (reference sequence). The CDR3 loop reads CASSIGGSQETQYF. CDR3 coding DNA: TGTGCCAGTAGTATTGGAGGGTCCCAAGAGACCCAGTACTTC.

In nucleotides, the CDR3 is TGTGCCAGCAGTTCCCGACTAGCGGGACTCACCGGGGAGCTGTTTTTT. This encodes CASSSRLAGLTGELFF. The rearrangement joins TRBV28 to TRBJ2-2, with 11 positions matching TRBD2. Germline V gene data show CDR1 as MDHEN and CDR2 as SYDVKM. Losses at the gene ends were 4 bases for V and 4 bases for J; bases not matched to a gene: 5. The CDR3 loop spans 16 amino acids.

This chain joins TRBV27 and TRBJ2-3, with TRBD2 matching over 8 bases. This CDR3 region has 17 residues. V was pared by 5 bases and J by 6 bases, with 16 bases of the junction left unmatched. Germline assignment: CDR1 MNHEY and CDR2 SMNVEV (reference sequence). The CDR3, as DNA: TGTGCCAGCAGTGAACTAGCGGTCTACACGGGGGGGGATACGCAGTATTTT. Translation gives CASSELAVYTGGDTQYF.

This clone was counted once. V and J are TRBV6-4 and TRBJ2-1, with 11 bases fitting TRBD2. Germline V gene lookup returns CDR1 MRHNA and CDR2 SNTAGT. With 7 bases clipped from V and 4 bases from J, the junction kept 6 bases outside the gene matches. The CDR3 sequence is 15 residues long. CDR3 protein: CASILGTSGYNEQFF. DNA for the CDR3: TGTGCCAGCATCTTAGGGACTAGCGGATACAATGAGCAGTTCTTC.

The chain employs TRBV11-3 and TRBJ2-2; tentative D call: TRBD2 (6 bases). This CDR3 region has 13 residues. V was trimmed by 3 bases and J by 6 bases, leaving 8 bases between them. From germline, CDR1 is SGHNT and CDR2 YENEEA. CDR3 nucleotides: TGTGCCAGCAGCTTTTCGGGGGCCGGGGAGCTGTTTTTT. This gives the protein CASSFSGAGELFF.

This clone was picked up one time. V and J are TRBV15 and TRBJ2-7; 8 nucleotides match TRBD1. J gave up 2 bases and V 2 bases, and 8 bases lay outside the gene matches. The CDR3 length is 16 residues. From germline, CDR1 is LNHNV and CDR2 YYDKDF (reference sequence). CDR3 loop: CATSRTRTGPAYEQYF. The CDR3 bases are TGTGCCACCAGCAGAACGAGGACAGGGCCTGCCTACGAGCAGTACTTC. The full variable domain, completed using reference TRBV15 and TRBJ2-7, is DAMVIQNPRYQVTQFGKPVTLSCSQTLNHNVMYWYQQKSSQAPKLLFHYYDKDFNNEADTPDNFQSRRPNTSFCFLDIRSPGLGDTAMYLCATSRTRTGPAYEQYFGPGTRLTVT.